The clone carrying this T cell receptor (beta chain) occurred many times. Its antigen is unidentified. The sample comes from a study of neurological immune-mediated disorders. Time point specified: longitudinal time-point 2. TCRdb ran MiXCR on the 5' RACE reads and lists one entry per CDR3 protein. Among 81,000 or so distinct CDR3 sequences listed, less than 15% were seen once. Study results and limitations: The study found no CDR3 amino acid sequences shared by expanded clones across subjects, suggesting private repertoires in all groups.

The specimen sequenced was PBMCs. The receptor's source is a female donor with HTLV-1-associated myelopathy (HAM/TSP).

The CDR3 DNA is TGTGCCAGCAGCTCCCCGGGGACAGGGAAGTCCTACGAGCAGTACTTC. This sequence encodes CASSSPGTGKSYEQYF. The chain uses TRBV7-9 and TRBJ2-7; 9 bases map to TRBD1. The CDR3 sequence is 16 residues long. CDR1 and CDR2 from the germline V gene are SEHNR and FQNEAQ (reference sequence). V lost 4 bases to trimming and J lost 1 base; unmatched junction nucleotides: 8.